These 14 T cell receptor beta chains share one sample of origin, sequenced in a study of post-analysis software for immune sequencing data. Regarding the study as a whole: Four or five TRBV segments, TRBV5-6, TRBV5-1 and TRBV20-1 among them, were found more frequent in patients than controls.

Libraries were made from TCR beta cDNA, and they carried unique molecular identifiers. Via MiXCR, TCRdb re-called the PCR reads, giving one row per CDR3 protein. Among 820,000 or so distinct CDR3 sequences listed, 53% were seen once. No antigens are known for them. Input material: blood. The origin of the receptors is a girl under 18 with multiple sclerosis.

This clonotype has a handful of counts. The CDR3 DNA sequence: TGCAGCGTTGAAGATGGATCCATAGACAGGGCAACTAATGAAAAACTGTTTTTT. It specifies CSVEDGSIDRATNEKLFF. The chain recombines TRBV29-1 with TRBJ1-4; 7 bases map to TRBD1. V was clipped by 0 bases and J by 0 bases; unmatched bases: 10. The CDR3 consists of 18 residues. CDR1 and CDR2 (germline): SQVTM, ANQGSEA.

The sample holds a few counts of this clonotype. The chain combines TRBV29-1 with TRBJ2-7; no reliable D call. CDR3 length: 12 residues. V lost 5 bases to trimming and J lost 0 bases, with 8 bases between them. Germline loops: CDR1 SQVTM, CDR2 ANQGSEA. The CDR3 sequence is CSVTSSSYEQYF. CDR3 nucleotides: TGCAGCGTTACATCGAGCTCCTACGAGCAGTACTTC.

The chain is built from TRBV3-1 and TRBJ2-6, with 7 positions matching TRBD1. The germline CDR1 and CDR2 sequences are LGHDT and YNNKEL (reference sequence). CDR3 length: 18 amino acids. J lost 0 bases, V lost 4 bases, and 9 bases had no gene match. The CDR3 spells CASSPRTGLLSGANVLTF. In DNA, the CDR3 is TGTGCCAGCAGCCCTCGGACAGGTCTACTCTCTGGGGCCAACGTCCTGACTTTC.

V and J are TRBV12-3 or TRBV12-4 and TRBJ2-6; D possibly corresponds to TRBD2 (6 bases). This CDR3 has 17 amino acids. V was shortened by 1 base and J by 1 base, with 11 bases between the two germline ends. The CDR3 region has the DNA TGTGCCAGCAGTTTAGGTCGTCGGGGGTCTGGGGCCAACGTCCTGACTTTC. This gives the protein CASSLGRRGSGANVLTF.

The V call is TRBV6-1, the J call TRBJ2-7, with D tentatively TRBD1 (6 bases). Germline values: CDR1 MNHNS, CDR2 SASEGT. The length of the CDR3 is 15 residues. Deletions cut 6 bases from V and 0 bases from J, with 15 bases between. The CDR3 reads CASRLEDSFSYEQYF. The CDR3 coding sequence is TGTGCCAGCAGACTAGAGGACAGTTTCTCCTACGAGCAGTACTTC.

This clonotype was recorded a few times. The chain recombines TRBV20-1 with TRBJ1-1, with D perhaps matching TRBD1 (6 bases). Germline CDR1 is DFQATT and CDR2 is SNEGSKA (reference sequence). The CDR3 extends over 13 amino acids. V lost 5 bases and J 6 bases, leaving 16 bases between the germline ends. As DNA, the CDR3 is TGCAGTGCTGACCGGGACAACGGATCTGAAGCTTTCTTT. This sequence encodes CSADRDNGSEAFF.

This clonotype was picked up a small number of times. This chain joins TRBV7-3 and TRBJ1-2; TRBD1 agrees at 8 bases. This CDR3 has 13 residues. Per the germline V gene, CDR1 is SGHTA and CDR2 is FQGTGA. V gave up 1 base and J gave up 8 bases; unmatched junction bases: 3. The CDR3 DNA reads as TGTGCCAGCAGCTTAAGGACAGGGAGAGGCTACACCTTC. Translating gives CASSLRTGRGYTF.

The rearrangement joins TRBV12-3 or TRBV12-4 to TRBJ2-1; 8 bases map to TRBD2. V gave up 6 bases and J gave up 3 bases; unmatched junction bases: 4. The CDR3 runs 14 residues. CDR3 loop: CASSNLAGYNEQFF. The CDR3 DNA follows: TGTGCCAGCAGCAACCTAGCGGGCTACAATGAGCAGTTCTTC.

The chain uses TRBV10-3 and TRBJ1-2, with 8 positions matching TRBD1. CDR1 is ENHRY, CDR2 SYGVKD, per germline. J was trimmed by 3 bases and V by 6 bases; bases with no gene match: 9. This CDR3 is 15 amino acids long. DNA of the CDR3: TGTGCCATCAGCCGGACAGGGAGGGAGGACTATGGCTACACCTTC. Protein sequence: CAISRTGREDYGYTF.

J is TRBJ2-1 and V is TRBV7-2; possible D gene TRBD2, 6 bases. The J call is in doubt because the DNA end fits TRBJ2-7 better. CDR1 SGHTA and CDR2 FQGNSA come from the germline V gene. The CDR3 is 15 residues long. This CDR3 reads CASSLSTGDHYEQYV. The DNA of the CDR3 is TGTGCCAGCAGCTTAAGTACGGGGGACCACTACGAGCAGTACGTC.

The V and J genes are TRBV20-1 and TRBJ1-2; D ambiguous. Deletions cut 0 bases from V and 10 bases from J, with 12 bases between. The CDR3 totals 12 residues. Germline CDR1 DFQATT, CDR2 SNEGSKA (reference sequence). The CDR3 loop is CSAREISSTYTF. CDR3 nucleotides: TGCAGTGCTAGAGAGATCAGCTCGACCTACACCTTC.

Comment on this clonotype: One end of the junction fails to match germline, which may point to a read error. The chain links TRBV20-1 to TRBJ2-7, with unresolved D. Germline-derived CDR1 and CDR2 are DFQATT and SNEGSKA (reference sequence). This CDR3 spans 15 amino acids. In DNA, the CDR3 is TGCGGTGCTCTCCTCCCCGATGACTCCCCCTACGAGCAGTACTTC. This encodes CGALLPDDSPYEQYF.

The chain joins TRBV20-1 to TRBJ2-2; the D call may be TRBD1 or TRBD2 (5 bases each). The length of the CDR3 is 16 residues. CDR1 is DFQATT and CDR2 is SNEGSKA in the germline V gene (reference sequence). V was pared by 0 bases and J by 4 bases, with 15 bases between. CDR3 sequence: CSARDGSRAGTGELFF. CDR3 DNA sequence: TGCAGTGCTAGAGATGGTTCCAGGGCGGGCACCGGGGAGCTGTTTTTT.

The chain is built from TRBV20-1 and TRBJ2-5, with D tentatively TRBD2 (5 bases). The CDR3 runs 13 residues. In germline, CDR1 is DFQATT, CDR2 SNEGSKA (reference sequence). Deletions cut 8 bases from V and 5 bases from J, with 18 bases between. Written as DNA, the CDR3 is TGCAGTTCAATAAGCCGGGGAATGGAGACCCAGTACTTC. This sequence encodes CSSISRGMETQYF.